The source of this TCR beta chain is a study of breast tumors, draining lymph nodes, adjacent tissues (dated by TCRdb to about 2016). With regard to the full study: The study compared TCR beta repertoires across tumor, adjacent nontumor tissue and axillary lymph nodes from breast cancer patients. The study aimed to assess the relationships and possible T-cell exchange between tumor, surrounding tissue and draining lymph node repertoires in human breast cancer.

Lymph node samples were obtained from the axillary draining lymph nodes of breast cancer patients. A word on this clonotype: Its antigen remains unidentified. This may be a read error: a much more frequent sequence differs by one nucleotide.

The paper as a whole reports these results and caveats: Tumor and nontumor tissue repertoires were significantly more similar in luminal-like than in basal-like breast cancer. The data were considered consistent with the idea that most tumor T cells come from the lymph node and then expand in tumor tissue. T-cell repertoire diversity in tumors was found to be lower than in lymph nodes but higher than in nontumor tissue, and preferential V and J gene usage was observed. The conclusion that tumor T cells originate in lymph nodes was framed as consistent with a hypothesis rather than directly demonstrated.

The sequencer was an Illumina HiSeq 2000. TCR beta chain libraries were generated through multiplex PCR amplification. High-throughput sequencing was used to analyze the amplified TCR beta chain products. Using fastp trimming at Q25 and MiXCR clonotype assembly, TCRdb reanalyzed the public sequencing data and kept in-frame beta chains. Rows are combined by CDR3 protein, so each entry shows the most common genes and DNA. The sample includes about 230,000 distinct CDR3 sequences, with less than 40% observed a single time. The ten top clones hold 1.1% to 1.5% of the sample. The CDR3, from cysteine to phenylalanine, totals 14 residues. The only DNA kept is the CDR3, 42 bases in frame from the first base. The germline V gene (reference sequence) sets CDR1 to DFQATT and CDR2 to SNEGSKA.

Input material: axillary lymph node tissue. The TCR was taken from a female donor with breast cancer. Some clones in this sample may be carry-over from other donors' samples. The sequence links TRBV20-1 to TRBJ2-1; the best D guess is TRBD1, with 5 bases matching. The DNA sequence is as follows: TGCAGTGCTAGAGGGACAAGCTCCTACACTGAGCAGTTCTTC. It encodes CSARGTSSYTEQFF.